Following are 13 T cell receptor beta chains from one sample sequenced in a study of CD8+CD57+ T cells in acquired aplastic anemia. Genomic DNA served as template for TCR beta VDJ and CDR3 profiling. TCRdb redid the calling of the reads with MiXCR, one entry per CDR3 protein. The sample lists about 200,000 distinct CDR3 sequences, approximately 65% seen once, with roughly 62% in the top ten. An expansion of CD8+CD57+ cells by flow cytometry had been shown in patients chosen for sequencing. What was sequenced was sorted CD4+, CD8+, or CD8+CD57+ T cells (not recorded which) from PBMCs. The receptors were sampled from a human donor with aplastic anemia.

This clonotype occurred a few times. The rearrangement joins TRBV10-3 to TRBJ1-1; possible D gene TRBD1, 5 bases. The germline V gene encodes CDR1 ENHRY and CDR2 SYGVKD. CDR3 size: 13 residues. Trimming removed 6 bases from V and 4 bases from J, with 12 bases in between. The CDR3 region is CAIRGEGITEAFF. The CDR3 DNA sequence: TGTGCCATCAGGGGGGAGGGGATCACTGAAGCTTTCTTT.

The genes are TRBV7-9 and TRBJ2-1, with D uncertain. Trimming took off 6 bases at V and 9 bases at J, with 12 bases between the two ends. The length of the CDR3 is 12 residues. Germline CDR1 is SEHNR and CDR2 is FQNEAQ (reference sequence). CDR3 bases: TGTGCCAGCAGATTCGGTGAGACTGAGCAGTTCTTC. Translation: CASRFGETEQFF.

The chain joins TRBV10-3 to TRBJ1-6; possible D gene TRBD1, 6 bases. Germline V gives CDR1 ENHRY, CDR2 SYGVKD. The V gene lost 3 bases and the J gene lost 7 bases, with 13 bases spanning the gap. The CDR3 loop spans 15 amino acids. The CDR3 DNA is TGTGCCATCAGTGATCGGACAGCAGGAAATTCACCCCTCCACTTT. Residues: CAISDRTAGNSPLHF.

This clonotype has a count of ten or more. The CDR3: CASSIRAGWQYF. The CDR3, as DNA: TGTGCCAGCAGTATTCGAGCGGGGTGGCAGTACTTC. The chain joins TRBV28 to TRBJ2-7; 7 bases fit TRBD2. J gave up 9 bases and V 5 bases, and 7 bases lay outside the gene matches. There are 12 residues in the CDR3. Germline V gene lookup returns CDR1 MDHEN and CDR2 SYDVKM.

This clonotype occurred a few times. A read error is possible here, since a much larger clone lies one base away. The chain is built from TRBV7-9 and TRBJ2-5, with D maybe TRBD1 (5 bases). CDR1 is SEHNR and CDR2 is FQNEAQ in the germline V gene (reference sequence). This CDR3 comprises 13 residues. DNA of the CDR3: TGTGCCAGCAGCTCGGACACCCAAGAGGCCCAGTACTTC. It encodes CASSSDTQEAQYF. Drawing the rest from reference TRBV7-9 and TRBJ2-5, the complete variable domain is DTGVSQNPRHKITKRGQNVTFRCDPISEHNRLYWYRQTLGQGPEFLTYFQNEAQLEKSRLLSDRFSAERPKGSFSTLEIQRTEQGDSAMYLCASSSDTQEAQYFGPGTRLLVL.

This clonotype was seen once. The CDR3 nucleotides read TGTGCCAGCAGGCGGGACGGAAGTAAGAAGGAAAAACTGTTTTTT. As protein: CASRRDGSKKEKLFF. The chain combines TRBV7-9 with TRBJ1-4; a weak D match, TRBD1 (5 bases). The germline V gene encodes CDR1 SEHNR and CDR2 FQNEAQ (reference sequence). The CDR3 covers 15 residues. Trimming pared 6 bases from V and 8 bases from J, leaving 19 bases between.

This clonotype was seen a few times. One junction end disagrees with the germline gene, perhaps due to a read error. The gene calls are TRBV15 and TRBJ1-2; D gene uncertain. Germline V gene sequence: CDR1 LNHNV, CDR2 YYDKDF (reference sequence). This CDR3 is 14 amino acids long. The CDR3 region has the DNA TGTGCCACCAGCAGAGACATGGATGGCTATGGCTACACCTTT. Translation gives CATSRDMDGYGYTF.

The J gene is TRBJ2-7, the V gene TRBV10-2; D is perhaps TRBD1 (7 bases). CDR1 and CDR2 (germline): WSHSY, SAAADI. There are 17 residues in the CDR3. V lost 2 bases, J lost 5 bases, and 22 bases lay in between. CDR3 sequence (DNA): TGCGCCAGCAGTGAGCCCGGGGGTCAGGGGGATGGCAACGAGCAGTACTTC. It specifies CASSEPGGQGDGNEQYF.

CDR3 bases: TGTGCCAGCAGCTTAGCGTGGGGCAGAAAAGAGACCCAGTACTTC. This encodes CASSLAWGRKETQYF. The chain joins TRBV7-9 to TRBJ2-5; maybe TRBD1 (5 bases). The length of the CDR3 is 15 residues. Trimming removed 0 bases from V and 3 bases from J, with 11 bases in between. The germline gives CDR1 SEHNR, CDR2 FQNEAQ (reference sequence).

The rearrangement joins TRBV7-9 to TRBJ2-7; D uncertain. Trimming shortened V by 5 bases and J by 3 bases, and 11 bases separated the two germline ends. Germline V gene data show CDR1 as SEHNR and CDR2 as FQNEAQ (reference sequence). This CDR3 region has 13 residues. The CDR3 here is CASSNDYIYEQYF. For the CDR3, the DNA is TGTGCCAGCAGCAACGATTACATCTACGAGCAGTACTTC.

Here the CDR3 DNA reads TGTGCCAGCTCACCCCCGAGCGGGAGGGGCAGCACAGATACGCAGTATTTT. Translated, it gives CASSPPSGRGSTDTQYF. The chain combines TRBV25-1 with TRBJ2-3, with 10 positions matching TRBD2. This CDR3 region has 17 residues. Germline CDR1 reads MGHDK; CDR2 reads SYGVNS. The V and J ends lost 8 bases and 0 bases, in that order; junction bases with no gene match: 11.

The J gene is TRBJ2-1, the V gene TRBV24-1; tentatively, D is TRBD2 (6 bases). Trimming took off 2 bases at V and 5 bases at J, with 15 bases between the two ends. This CDR3 is 16 amino acids long. Germline V gene sequence: CDR1 KGHDR, CDR2 SFDVKD. The CDR3 sequence is CATSDWRGPGHNEQFF. The DNA for the CDR3 is TGTGCCACCAGTGATTGGCGGGGCCCCGGGCACAATGAGCAGTTCTTC.

The chain joins TRBV12-3 or TRBV12-4 to TRBJ2-3, with TRBD2 identical over 10 bases. Germline trimming cut 7 bases from V and 0 bases from J; bases unmatched to any gene: 4. This CDR3 spans 15 amino acids. The CDR3 spells CASILAGVSTDTQYF. The CDR3 DNA sequence: TGTGCCAGCATTCTAGCGGGGGTAAGCACAGATACGCAGTATTTT.